Presented here are 6 T cell receptor beta chains from one specimen sequenced in a study of blood T cell repertoires in COVID-19 (dated by TCRdb to the early 2020s). Libraries were built with the immunoSEQ multiplex PCR assay. The table comes from immuneACCESS by way of TCRdb, which keeps in-frame sequences with V and J called. Part of the clones is missing from these tables; in studies checked, under half for an unresolved V gene and the rest for unknown reasons. The sample table contains around 240,000 clones; only one count was recorded for around 89% of them. The ten top clones hold 0.85% to 0.9% of the sample. The sequenced material came from PBMCs or T cells enriched from blood (not recorded which). Receptor source: a man in his forties or fifties who had been exposed to COVID-19.

With regard to this clone: Other nucleotide sequences in the sample specify the same CDR3. The V gene is TRBV7-2, the J gene TRBJ1-2; D is unresolved. The length of the CDR3 is 13 residues. The V gene lost 1 base and the J gene lost 3 bases, with 6 bases spanning the gap. The germline gives CDR1 SGHTA, CDR2 FQGNSA. The CDR3, as DNA: TGTGCCAGCAGCTTAGTTTCCTACTATGGCTACACCTTC. Protein sequence: CASSLVSYYGYTF.

This chain's CDR3 is CASSPGQGQGQPQHF. The CDR3 region has the DNA TGTGCCAGCTCACCAGGACAGGGCCAAGGGCAGCCCCAGCATTTT. The chain carries TRBV18 and TRBJ1-5; 8 positions agree with TRBD1. This CDR3 has 15 amino acids. The junction had 7 bases not matched to a gene; V was cut back by 2 bases and J by 7 bases. Germline CDR1 reads KGHSH; CDR2 reads LQKENI.

CDR3 nucleotide sequence: TGTGCCAGCAGCTCGACAGGGATTAGCACAGATACGCAGTATTTT. This gives the protein CASSSTGISTDTQYF. V gene TRBV11-2 combines with J gene TRBJ2-3; the match to TRBD1 covers 7 bases. Germline CDR1 SGHAT, CDR2 FQNNGV. The V and J ends lost 4 bases and 0 bases, in that order; junction bases with no gene match: 4. CDR3 length: 15 residues.

The chain couples TRBV21-1 to TRBJ1-6. TRBV21-1 has pseudogene status. This CDR3 has 15 residues. As DNA, the CDR3 is TGTGCCAGCAGCAAAGTTAGGGAGACGGATTCACCCCTCCACTTT. This sequence encodes CASSKVRETDSPLHF.

This chain links TRBV5-1 with TRBJ2-1; 7 nucleotides align to TRBD1. Germline CDR1 SGHRS, CDR2 YFSETQ. This CDR3 spans 16 amino acids. After removal of 4 bases from V and 7 bases from J, the junction contained 14 bases not matched to a gene. The CDR3 region has the DNA TGCGCCAGCAGCGGGAACAGGGGCCCTCTTAGGAATGAGCAGTTCTTC. Translation gives CASSGNRGPLRNEQFF.

This clone has just a few counts. This sequence joins TRBV28 and TRBJ2-3; 12 bases align to TRBD2. Germline CDR1 MDHEN, CDR2 SYDVKM. The CDR3 runs 16 residues. The ends lost 6 bases at V and 4 bases at J; junction bases unmatched: 8. The CDR3 DNA sequence: TGTGCCAGCAGCACAGGACTAGCGGGATATCCAGATACGCAGTATTTT. Its protein product is CASSTGLAGYPDTQYF. Complete variable domain (other parts from reference TRBV28 and TRBJ2-3): DVKVTQSSRYLVKRTGEKVFLECVQDMDHENMFWYRQDPGLGLRLIYFSYDVKMKEKGDIPEGYSVSREKKERFSLILESASTNQTSMYLCASSTGLAGYPDTQYFGPGTRLTVL.